The subject of this entry is one TCR beta chain. The sample is drawn from a study of shared clonotypes between healthy human individuals. TCRdb keeps only in-frame clones here, not all; method: immunoSEQ multiplex PCR. The table records 2 million to 3 million clones, around 90% of them present only once. The CDR3 consists of 13 residues. CDR1 is ENHRY and CDR2 is SYGVKD in the germline V gene. The germline V and J ends were trimmed by 3 bases and 4 bases, with 7 bases remaining between them. The clonotype originates from a man younger than 35 in good health. The rearrangement joins TRBV10-3 to TRBJ1-3; D not resolved. Source material: naive CD4+ T cells sorted from blood. Sample subset: CD45RA+ positively selected. This CDR3 is CAISEARGNTIYF. The CDR3 nucleotides are TGTGCCATCAGTGAAGCACGGGGAAACACCATATATTTT.